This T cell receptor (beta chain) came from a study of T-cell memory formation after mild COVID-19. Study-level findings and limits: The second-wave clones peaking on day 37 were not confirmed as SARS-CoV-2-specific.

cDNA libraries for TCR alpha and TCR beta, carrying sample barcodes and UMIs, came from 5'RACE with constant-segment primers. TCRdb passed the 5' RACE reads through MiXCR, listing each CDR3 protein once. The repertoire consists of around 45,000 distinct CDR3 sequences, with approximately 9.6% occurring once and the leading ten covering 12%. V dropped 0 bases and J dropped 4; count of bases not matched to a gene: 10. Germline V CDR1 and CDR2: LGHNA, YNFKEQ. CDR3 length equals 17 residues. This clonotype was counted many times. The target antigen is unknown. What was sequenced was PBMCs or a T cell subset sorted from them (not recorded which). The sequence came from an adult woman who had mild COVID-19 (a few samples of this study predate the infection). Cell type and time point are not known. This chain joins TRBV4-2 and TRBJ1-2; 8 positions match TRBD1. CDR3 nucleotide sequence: TGTGCCAGCAGCCAAGAATGGGCAGGGGGCCACTCCTATGGCTACACCTTC. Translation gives CASSQEWAGGHSYGYTF.